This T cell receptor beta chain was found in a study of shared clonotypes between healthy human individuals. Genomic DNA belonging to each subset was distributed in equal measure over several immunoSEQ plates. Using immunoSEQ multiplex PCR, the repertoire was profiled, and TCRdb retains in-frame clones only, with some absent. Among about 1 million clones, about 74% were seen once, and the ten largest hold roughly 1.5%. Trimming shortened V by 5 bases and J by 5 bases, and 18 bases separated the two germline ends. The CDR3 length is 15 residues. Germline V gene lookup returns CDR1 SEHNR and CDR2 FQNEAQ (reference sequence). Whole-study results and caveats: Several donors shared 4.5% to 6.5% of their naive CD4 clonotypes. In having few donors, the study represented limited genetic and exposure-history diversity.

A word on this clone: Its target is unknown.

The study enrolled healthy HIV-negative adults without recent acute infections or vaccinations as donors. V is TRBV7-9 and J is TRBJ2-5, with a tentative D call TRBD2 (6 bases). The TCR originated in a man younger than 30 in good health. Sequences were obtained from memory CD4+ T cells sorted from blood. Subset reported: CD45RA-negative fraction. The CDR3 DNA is TGTGCCAGCAGCGTCCGACTAGTAGTATTTGAGACCCAGTACTTC. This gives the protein CASSVRLVVFETQYF.